A selection of T cell receptor beta chains follows, all from one sample in a study of T cells in pancreatic ductal adenocarcinoma. Generated by immunoSEQ multiplex PCR, the TCRdb table keeps only in-frame clones and is missing some. The sample comprises roughly 100,000 clones, more than 90% of which are singletons, and roughly 3.1% rests with the top ten. The sequencing sample was made of PBMCs. Every receptor here comes from a human donor with pancreatic ductal adenocarcinoma. Each CDR3 is given with its conserved first and last residue. Each record gives: D gene, J gene, V gene, clone size, CDR3 protein, CDR3 DNA. A D gene is named only where the DNA matches it firmly. Size values are once, few and many counts, or a class for expanded clones, and some rows have none.

D gene: TRBD1; J gene: TRBJ2-7; V gene: TRBV4-2; clone size: many; CDR3 protein: CASSIRTGVAYEQYF; CDR3 DNA: TGTGCCAGCAGCATCCGGACAGGGGTGGCCTACGAGCAGTACTTC
D gene: TRBD2; J gene: TRBJ2-2; V gene: TRBV2; clone size: .; CDR3 protein: CASIAGVTGELFF; CDR3 DNA: TGTGCCAGCATTGCGGGAGTTACCGGGGAGCTGTTTTTT
D gene: TRBD1; J gene: TRBJ2-7; V gene: TRBV28; clone size: .; CDR3 protein: CASRSAGTGIYEQYF; CDR3 DNA: TGTGCCAGCAGGTCTGCCGGGACAGGGATTTACGAGCAGTACTTC
D gene: .; J gene: TRBJ1-5; V gene: TRBV6-6; clone size: .; CDR3 protein: CASSYEQGSQPQHF; CDR3 DNA: TGTGCCAGCAGCTACGAACAGGGCAGCCAGCCCCAGCATTTT
D gene: TRBD1; J gene: TRBJ2-7; V gene: TRBV4-3; clone size: .; CDR3 protein: CASSQGTGDYEQYF; CDR3 DNA: TGCGCCAGCAGCCAGGGGACAGGGGATTACGAGCAGTACTTC
D gene: .; J gene: TRBJ2-5; V gene: TRBV25-1; clone size: .; CDR3 protein: CASQQETQYF; CDR3 DNA: TGTGCCAGTCAACAAGAGACCCAGTACTTC
D gene: .; J gene: TRBJ2-7; V gene: TRBV6-6; clone size: once; CDR3 protein: CASRPDYAYEQYF; CDR3 DNA: TGTGCCAGCAGGCCAGACTACGCCTACGAGCAGTACTTC
D gene: .; J gene: TRBJ2-7; V gene: TRBV29-1; clone size: .; CDR3 protein: CSALQGVDSEQYF; CDR3 DNA: TGCAGCGCCCTACAGGGAGTGGATTCGGAGCAGTACTTC
D gene: TRBD2; J gene: TRBJ2-2; V gene: TRBV4-3; clone size: .; CDR3 protein: CASSQSSGANTGELFF; CDR3 DNA: TGCGCCAGCAGCCAATCGAGCGGGGCGAACACCGGGGAGCTGTTTTTT
D gene: .; J gene: TRBJ1-1; V gene: TRBV2; clone size: .; CDR3 protein: CASSELGRNRAFF; CDR3 DNA: TGTGCCAGCAGTGAACTCGGCCGTAACAGGGCTTTCTTT
D gene: TRBD1; J gene: TRBJ2-7; V gene: TRBV7-9; clone size: once; CDR3 protein: CASSPGQASSYEQYF; CDR3 DNA: TGTGCCAGCAGCCCTGGACAGGCTTCCTCCTACGAGCAGTACTTC
D gene: TRBD2; J gene: TRBJ2-3; V gene: TRBV5-1; clone size: .; CDR3 protein: CASGWTSGSTDTQYF; CDR3 DNA: TGCGCCAGCGGATGGACTAGCGGGAGCACAGATACGCAGTATTTT
D gene: TRBD2; J gene: TRBJ2-3; V gene: TRBV11-3; clone size: .; CDR3 protein: CASSSGLAGADTQYF; CDR3 DNA: TGTGCCAGCAGCTCGGGACTAGCGGGCGCGGATACGCAGTATTTT
D gene: .; J gene: TRBJ2-1; V gene: TRBV5-1; clone size: .; CDR3 protein: CASMADKYNEQFF; CDR3 DNA: TGCGCCAGCATGGCAGATAAATACAATGAGCAGTTCTTC
D gene: .; J gene: TRBJ2-2; V gene: TRBV7-9; clone size: .; CDR3 protein: CASSLESPTGELFF; CDR3 DNA: TGTGCCAGCAGCTTAGAATCTCCCACCGGGGAGCTGTTTTTT
D gene: .; J gene: TRBJ2-3; V gene: TRBV11-2; clone size: .; CDR3 protein: CASSEDIPYTDTQYF; CDR3 DNA: TGTGCCAGCAGCGAAGACATCCCTTACACAGATACGCAGTATTTT
D gene: .; J gene: TRBJ1-1; V gene: TRBV27; clone size: .; CDR3 protein: CASRVARGNEAFF; CDR3 DNA: TGTGCCAGCAGGGTAGCCCGGGGAAATGAAGCTTTCTTT
D gene: TRBD2; J gene: TRBJ2-1; V gene: TRBV5-4; clone size: .; CDR3 protein: CASSSATSGRTGNEQFF; CDR3 DNA: TGTGCCAGCAGCTCCGCAACTAGCGGGAGGACAGGGAATGAGCAGTTCTTC
D gene: TRBD1; J gene: TRBJ1-1; V gene: TRBV11-2; clone size: .; CDR3 protein: CASSLTGTGGLTEAFF; CDR3 DNA: TGTGCCAGCAGCTTAACCGGGACAGGGGGACTCACTGAAGCTTTCTTT
D gene: TRBD1; J gene: TRBJ1-1; V gene: TRBV4-1; clone size: .; CDR3 protein: CASSQEVGQEAFF; CDR3 DNA: TGCGCCAGCAGCCAAGAAGTGGGACAGGAAGCTTTCTTT